This T cell receptor (beta chain) originates from a study of tumor-infiltrating lymphocytes in oesophageal squamous cell carcinoma. This clonotype was recorded many times. Each CDR3 protein is one row after TCRdb ran MiXCR on the PCR reads. The table has tens of thousands of distinct CDR3 sequences, approximately 37% seen once. The CDR3 spans 12 residues. Trimming left V 3 bases short and J 5 bases short, with 9 bases between. The germline V gene has CDR1 SGHRS and CDR2 YFSETQ. The gene calls are TRBV5-1 and TRBJ2-7; no clear D. This TCR was sampled from a female donor with esophageal squamous cell carcinoma. The sample consisted of esophageal tumor tissue. The CDR3 DNA follows: TGCGCCAGCAGCTCATACGCAGACGAGCAGTACTTC. This translates into CASSSYADEQYF. Drawing the rest from reference TRBV5-1 and TRBJ2-7, the complete variable domain is KAGVTQTPRYLIKTRGQQVTLSCSPISGHRSVSWYQQTPGQGLQFLFEYFSETQRNKGNFPGRFSGRQFSNSRSEMNVSTLELGDSALYLCASSSYADEQYFGPGTRLTVT.